This T cell receptor beta chain stems from a study of CD8+ T cells in alopecia areata. As for the study in general: Patients in the treated group were given tofacitinib by mouth, 5 to 10 mg twice a day. Study-wide points: While tofacitinib was given, many expanded lesional clones persisted in scalp and blood. Expanded CD8+ clones among the top 100, and scalp clonality, were significantly decreased by tofacitinib.

Extraction of RNA preceded its reverse transcription into cDNA, which served as the sequencing template. The protocol was immunoSEQ multiplex PCR, while the TCRdb copy is restricted to in-frame clones and leaves out a portion. Of some 240,000 clones detected, under 60% appear once; the ten largest clones hold more than 1.5%. CDR3 length: 14 amino acids. CDR1 is SGHRS and CDR2 is YFSETQ in the germline V gene. V gave up 4 bases and J gave up 8 bases; unmatched junction bases: 11. Treatment: oral pan-JAK inhibitor, 5-10 mg twice daily. From PBMCs, CD4+ and CD8+ T cells were sorted. A word on this clone: Its target is not known.

The gene calls are TRBV5-1 and TRBJ1-1, with 7 bases matching TRBD1. This TCR came from a human donor with alopecia areata. The sample consisted of CD4+ T cells sorted from blood, taken at week 4, from a patient treated with tofacitinib. CDR3 coding DNA: TGCGCCAGCAGCCTAAAACGGACAGGCGGGGAAGCTTTCTTT. As protein: CASSLKRTGGEAFF. Filled out from reference TRBV5-1 and TRBJ1-1, the complete variable domain reads KAGVTQTPRYLIKTRGQQVTLSCSPISGHRSVSWYQQTPGQGLQFLFEYFSETQRNKGNFPGRFSGRQFSNSRSEMNVSTLELGDSALYLCASSLKRTGGEAFFGQGTRLTVV.